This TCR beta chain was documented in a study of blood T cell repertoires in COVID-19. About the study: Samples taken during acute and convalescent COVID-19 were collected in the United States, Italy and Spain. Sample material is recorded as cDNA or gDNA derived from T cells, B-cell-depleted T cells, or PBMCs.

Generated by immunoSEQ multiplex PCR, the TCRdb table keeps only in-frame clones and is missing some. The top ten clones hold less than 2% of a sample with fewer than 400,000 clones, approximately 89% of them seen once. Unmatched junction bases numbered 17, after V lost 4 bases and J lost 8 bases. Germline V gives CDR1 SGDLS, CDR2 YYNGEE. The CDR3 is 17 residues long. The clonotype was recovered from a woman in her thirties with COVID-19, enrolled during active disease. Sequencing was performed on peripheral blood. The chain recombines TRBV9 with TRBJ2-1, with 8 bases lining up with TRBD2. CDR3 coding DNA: TGTGCCAGCAGCCAAACATTTCCGGGGGGGCCCGTCCATGAGCAGTTCTTC. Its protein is CASSQTFPGGPVHEQFF.